These 23 T cell receptor beta chains originate from one sample sequenced in a study of vaccination and CD4 T cells after COVID-19. These receptors are not linked to any known antigen. As for treatment: approximately nine-day PBMC culture with coronavirus spike peptide pools or control peptides (ViraFEST assay). Oncomine TCR Beta short-read sequencing was applied to DNA from cultured CD4+ T cells. TCRdb fed the PCR reads into MiXCR, producing one record per CDR3 protein. The sample includes some 10,000 distinct CDR3 sequences, under 65% of them seen just once. Sequences were obtained from CD4+ T cells from blood, cultured in vitro. These TCRs come from a human donor who had recovered from COVID-19.

V gene TRBV20-1 combines with J gene TRBJ1-6, with D perhaps matching TRBD1 (5 bases). Germline CDR1 is DFQATT and CDR2 is SNEGSKA (reference sequence). The CDR3 is 17 amino acids. The V and J ends lost 0 bases and 2 bases respectively, with 14 bases between them. The CDR3 bases are TGCAGTGCTAGAGAGGCAGGGAGGTCCCCCTATAATTCACCCCTCCACTTT. As protein: CSAREAGRSPYNSPLHF.

The DNA of the CDR3 is TGTGCCAGTAGCTTACTGGACAGCAAACGGGGCTACACCTTC. Translation: CASSLLDSKRGYTF. The chain links TRBV19 to TRBJ1-2; perhaps TRBD1 as D (6 bases). Trimming took 6 bases from V and 8 from J, leaving 19 bases between them. Germline V gene data show CDR1 as LNHDA and CDR2 as SQIVND (reference sequence). This CDR3 region has 14 residues.

The J gene is TRBJ1-4, the V gene TRBV20-1; D unresolved. Germline CDR1 reads DFQATT; CDR2 reads SNEGSKA (reference sequence). The CDR3 runs 12 residues. V dropped 3 bases and J dropped 5 bases, with 7 bases sitting between them. In DNA form, the CDR3 reads TGCAGTGCTAGTCGCCCGAATGAAAAACTGTTTTTT. This translates into CSASRPNEKLFF.

The chain carries TRBV5-1 and TRBJ1-1, with a tentative D call TRBD1 (5 bases). Germline CDR1 and CDR2: SGHRS and YFSETQ. The CDR3 is made up of 13 amino acids. The ends were cut back, 4 bases at V and 4 bases at J, with 11 bases in the middle. The CDR3: CASSPWGTTEAFF. The CDR3 DNA reads TGCGCCAGCAGCCCCTGGGGGACCACTGAAGCTTTCTTT.

This clonotype is large (0.1 to 1%) within its sample. The gene calls are TRBV11-1 and TRBJ2-7; 8 bases align to TRBD2. Germline lookup yields CDR1 SGHAT and CDR2 FQDESV (reference sequence). The V segment lost 2 bases and the J segment 5 bases; nucleotides outside the gene matches: 8. CDR3 length: 15 amino acids. CDR3 DNA: TGTGCCAGCAGCTTAACGGTGGGACTAGATGACGAGCAGTACTTC. Protein product: CASSLTVGLDDEQYF.

This CDR3 reads CAWSVPRGYTF. The DNA for the CDR3 is TGTGCCTGGAGTGTACCCCGCGGCTACACCTTC. The gene calls are TRBV30 and TRBJ1-2; D remains unclear. The germline gives CDR1 GTSNPN, CDR2 SVGIG (reference sequence). Trimming stripped 0 bases from V and 8 bases from J, with 7 bases between. CDR3 length equals 11 residues.

V and J are TRBV10-2 and TRBJ2-1; weak D call: TRBD1 (6 bases). Trimming removed 8 bases at V and 3 bases at J, with 14 bases between. The CDR3 is 14 amino acids. CDR1 and CDR2 (germline): WSHSY, SAAADI. Written as DNA, the CDR3 is TGCGCCAGCTGCACCGGGACAAACTACAATGAGCAGTTCTTC. Translation: CASCTGTNYNEQFF.

This chain links TRBV23-1 with TRBJ2-5, with TRBD2 matching over 9 bases. TRBV23-1 is placed among ORFs of uncertain function. The CDR3 contains 16 residues. V shed 0 bases, J shed 5 bases, and the junction held 7 bases outside the gene matches. The CDR3 bases are TGCGCCAGCAGTCAATCCGGCGGGGGGGCCTTGGAGACCCAGTACTTC. It translates to CASSQSGGGALETQYF.

The genes are TRBV19 and TRBJ2-7; a possible D gene is TRBD2 (6 bases). The V gene's germline CDR1 is LNHDA and CDR2 SQIVND (reference sequence). The CDR3 consists of 13 residues. Trimming cost V 7 bases and J 2 bases, with 12 bases left between them. The CDR3, as DNA: TGTGCCAGTATGGGTCGGGAGACCTACGAGCAGTACTTC. Amino acids: CASMGRETYEQYF.

The chain joins TRBV20-1 to TRBJ1-6; D unclear. CDR3 length equals 13 residues. The germline V and J ends were trimmed by 3 bases and 6 bases, with 9 bases remaining between them. Germline V gene lookup returns CDR1 DFQATT and CDR2 SNEGSKA (reference sequence). This CDR3 is CSARAARNSPLHF. The CDR3 DNA reads as TGCAGTGCTAGGGCAGCACGTAATTCACCCCTCCACTTT.

The chain is built from TRBV19 and TRBJ1-2; tentatively, D is TRBD1 (6 bases). CDR1 LNHDA and CDR2 SQIVND come from the germline V gene (reference sequence). CDR3 length equals 18 residues. V was trimmed by 6 bases and J by 4 bases, leaving 27 bases between them. CDR3 bases: TGTGCCAGTAGGTTGGTCGGACAGTCCCAGATAACTCTCTATGGCTACACCTTC. This translates into CASRLVGQSQITLYGYTF.

The chain recombines TRBV5-1 with TRBJ2-7; 7 bases agree with TRBD1. V was pared by 1 base and J by 0 bases, with 10 bases of the junction left unmatched. The CDR3 runs 17 residues. The germline V gene has CDR1 SGHRS and CDR2 YFSETQ. The CDR3 region has the DNA TGCGCCAGCAGCTTGTCCCGGCTGACAGGGTTCTCCTACGAGCAGTACTTC. Translating it yields CASSLSRLTGFSYEQYF.

V is TRBV27 and J is TRBJ2-3, with D maybe TRBD1 (5 bases). Between the trimmed V and J ends, which lost 2 bases and 4 bases, there was a span of 13 bases. Per the germline V gene, CDR1 is MNHEY and CDR2 is SMNVEV (reference sequence). The CDR3 totals 15 residues. The CDR3: CASSLNGPGPDTQYF. The DNA of the CDR3 is TGTGCCAGCAGTTTAAACGGCCCAGGGCCAGATACGCAGTATTTT.

V is TRBV20-1 and J is TRBJ2-7; D is ambiguous. The length of the CDR3 is 15 residues. The ends were cut back, 5 bases at V and 0 bases at J, with 17 bases in the middle. From germline, CDR1 is DFQATT and CDR2 SNEGSKA (reference sequence). CDR3 in DNA: TGCAGTGCTGACCTACTAAGCAGGACCTCCTACGAGCAGTACTTC. This sequence encodes CSADLLSRTSYEQYF.

A note on this clonotype: The junction shows a germline mismatch at one end, possibly a read error. The V call is TRBV20-1, the J call TRBJ1-1, with D tentatively TRBD1 (6 bases). CDR1 DFQATT and CDR2 SNEGSKA come from the germline V gene (reference sequence). This CDR3 is 14 amino acids long. CDR3 nucleotide sequence: TGCAGTGCTAGAGCCGCAACAGGGAACTCTGAAGCTTTCTTT. Its protein product is CSARAATGNSEAFF.

J is TRBJ2-5 and V is TRBV20-1; 8 nucleotides match TRBD2. J was trimmed by 3 bases and V by 6 bases; bases with no gene match: 9. The CDR3 runs 14 residues. Germline loops: CDR1 DFQATT, CDR2 SNEGSKA (reference sequence). The CDR3 loop is CSAAGTRVKETQYF. In DNA, the CDR3 is TGCAGTGCCGCCGGGACTAGAGTAAAAGAGACCCAGTACTTC.

This chain connects TRBV12-3 or TRBV12-4 to TRBJ1-3, with D tentatively TRBD1 (5 bases). Trimming took 5 bases from V and 2 from J, leaving 22 bases between them. This CDR3 has 18 amino acids. CDR3 nucleotides: TGTGCCAGCAGTAATAGGTCGGGACGCCGGCTACCTGGAAACACCATATATTTT. Its protein is CASSNRSGRRLPGNTIYF.

This clonotype has a handful of counts. The chain recombines TRBV27 with TRBJ1-2; possibly TRBD1 for D (5 bases). This CDR3 comprises 13 residues. Trimming stripped 3 bases from V and 7 bases from J, with 12 bases between. Looked up from germline, CDR1 is MNHEY and CDR2 is SMNVEV (reference sequence). The CDR3 spells CASSLGVGGGYTF. The DNA of the CDR3 is TGTGCCAGCAGTTTGGGCGTGGGGGGTGGCTACACCTTC.

The chain links TRBV7-2 to TRBJ2-3; 12 nucleotides match TRBD2. CDR1 SGHTA and CDR2 FQGNSA come from the germline V gene. V shed 5 bases, J shed 4 bases, and the junction held 10 bases outside the gene matches. This CDR3 has 17 residues. As DNA, the CDR3 is TGTGCCAGCAGCCTGAGGACTAGCGGGACTAGCGCAGATACGCAGTATTTT. Its translation: CASSLRTSGTSADTQYF. Based on the CDR3 plus reference TRBV7-2 and TRBJ2-3, the full variable domain is GAGVSQSPSNKVTEKGKDVELRCDPISGHTALYWYRQSLGQGLEFLIYFQGNSAPDKSGLPSDRFSAERTGGSVSTLTIQRTQQEDSAVYLCASSLRTSGTSADTQYFGPGTRLTVL.

V usage is TRBV7-9 and J usage is TRBJ1-1; D is unresolved. The CDR3 totals 12 residues. Germline lookup yields CDR1 SEHNR and CDR2 FQNEAQ (reference sequence). With 2 bases removed from V and 4 bases from J, the gap between germline ends came to 5 bases. This CDR3 reads CASSLIVTEAFF. In DNA, the CDR3 is TGTGCCAGCAGCTTAATCGTCACTGAAGCTTTCTTT.

This clonotype was recorded a few times. The chain employs TRBV20-1 and TRBJ2-5; TRBD2 might be the D (6 bases). In germline, CDR1 is DFQATT, CDR2 SNEGSKA (reference sequence). The CDR3 has 13 residues. V was clipped by 6 bases and J by 4 bases, with 15 bases between them. CDR3 sequence reads: CSARSGPRETQYF. CDR3 nucleotide sequence: TGCAGTGCCCGAAGCGGGCCGCGAGAGACCCAGTACTTC.

V usage is TRBV7-8 and J usage is TRBJ2-2; weak D call: TRBD2 (7 bases). CDR1 is SGHVS, CDR2 FQNEAQ, per germline. Trimming cost V 0 bases and J 3 bases, with 11 bases left between them. This CDR3 comprises 16 residues. This chain's CDR3 is CASSLAGGADTGELFF. The CDR3 DNA reads as TGTGCCAGCAGCTTAGCTGGGGGGGCCGACACCGGGGAGCTGTTTTTT.

The rearrangement uses TRBV7-8 and TRBJ2-5; D may be TRBD2 (6 bases). This CDR3 contains 15 residues. CDR1 and CDR2 (germline): SGHVS, FQNEAQ. Trimming pared 4 bases from V and 1 base from J, leaving 13 bases between. CDR3 in amino acids: CASSSRLGSQETQYF. Here the CDR3 DNA reads TGTGCCAGCAGCTCACGACTAGGGTCCCAAGAGACCCAGTACTTC.